Shown below are 18 T cell receptor beta chains from a single sample sequenced in a study of control samples from healthy donors and cancer patients. Sequencing used immunoSEQ multiplex PCR; TCRdb keeps in-frame clones, though not all of them. The sample carries approximately 63,000 clones, almost 85% recorded once. Source material: blood. The origin of the receptors is a man aged 35 to 55 in good health.

V is TRBV27 and J is TRBJ2-2; 7 positions agree with TRBD1. CDR3 size: 17 residues. V lost 7 bases and J lost 5; bases outside the gene matches: 16. Germline V gene sequence: CDR1 MNHEY, CDR2 SMNVEV (reference sequence). CDR3 in amino acids: CASTTIRGLGSTGELFF. The CDR3 region has the DNA TGTGCCAGCACCACGATCAGGGGGTTGGGATCGACCGGGGAGCTGTTTTTT.

The chain carries TRBV11-3 and TRBJ2-1; D is ambiguous. The CDR3 consists of 13 residues. Looked up from germline, CDR1 is SGHNT and CDR2 is YENEEA. Trimming removed 7 bases at V and 4 bases at J, with 11 bases between. The CDR3 nucleotides read TGTGCCAGCACCCTCGCCGAATACAATGAGCAGTTCTTC. Its translation: CASTLAEYNEQFF.

The chain links TRBV27 to TRBJ1-2; 10 bases match TRBD1. Germline assignment: CDR1 MNHEY and CDR2 SMNVEV (reference sequence). The ends lost 4 bases at V and 7 bases at J; junction bases unmatched: 9. The CDR3 is 15 residues long. Here the CDR3 reads CASSSPGQGMRGYTF. In DNA form, the CDR3 reads TGTGCCAGCAGTTCACCGGGACAGGGGATGCGTGGCTACACCTTC.

This chain connects TRBV7-2 to TRBJ1-6; the D gene is possibly TRBD1 (6 bases). Germline V gene sequence: CDR1 SGHTA, CDR2 FQGNSA. This CDR3 spans 15 amino acids. V lost 4 bases, J lost 10 bases, and 17 bases lay in between. The CDR3 protein is CASSSRARGGSPLHF. The CDR3 DNA sequence: TGTGCCAGCAGCTCTAGAGCCAGGGGAGGGTCACCCCTCCACTTT.

This clone showed up just a few times. The CDR3 protein is CASSPGQGAVEQYF. The CDR3 nucleotides are TGTGCCAGCAGCCCCGGACAGGGGGCGGTCGAGCAGTACTTC. The chain carries TRBV9 and TRBJ2-7; 11 bases align to TRBD1. The trim removed 4 bases at V and 6 bases at J, leaving 6 bases unmatched. CDR3 size: 14 residues. CDR1 is SGDLS and CDR2 is YYNGEE in the germline V gene.

This rearrangement joins TRBV28 to TRBJ2-2; D possibly uses TRBD1 or TRBD2 (5 bases each). Germline CDR1 and CDR2: MDHEN and SYDVKM. V lost 7 bases and J 2 bases, leaving 14 bases between the germline ends. The CDR3 totals 15 residues. CDR3 region: CASKVGTLNTGELFF. The CDR3 nucleotides are TGTGCCAGCAAAGTGGGGACCCTAAACACCGGGGAGCTGTTTTTT.

The rearrangement joins TRBV29-1 to TRBJ2-3, with TRBD2 matching 7 bases. The CDR3 runs to 13 residues. V shed 5 bases and J 2 bases; nucleotides not matched to a gene: 4. Germline V gene data show CDR1 as SQVTM and CDR2 as ANQGSEA. CDR3 sequence (DNA): TGCAGCGTTAGCGGGGAGATCACAGATACGCAGTATTTT. This encodes CSVSGEITDTQYF.

The CDR3 DNA follows: TGTGCCAGCAGCTTTCCCTCGGGTACGCAGTATTTT. Encoded protein: CASSFPSGTQYF. This chain links TRBV7-2 with TRBJ2-3; D call uncertain. The CDR3 has 12 residues. Germline V lookup: CDR1 SGHTA, CDR2 FQGNSA. With 3 bases removed from V and 8 bases from J, the gap between germline ends came to 9 bases. The whole variable domain, filled in from reference TRBV7-2 and TRBJ2-3, reads GAGVSQSPSNKVTEKGKDVELRCDPISGHTALYWYRQSLGQGLEFLIYFQGNSAPDKSGLPSDRFSAERTGGSVSTLTIQRTQQEDSAVYLCASSFPSGTQYFGPGTRLTVL.

A few counts support this clone. CDR3 DNA sequence: TGTGCCTGGATGAGTTATAAGATAACAGATACGCAGTATTTT. This translates into CAWMSYKITDTQYF. V usage is TRBV30 and J usage is TRBJ2-3, with unresolved D. The CDR3 is 14 amino acids. V lost 4 bases, J lost 3 bases, and 14 bases lay in between. Germline loops: CDR1 GTSNPN, CDR2 SVGIG (reference sequence).

The chain is built from TRBV2 and TRBJ1-5; unclear D gene. V shed 1 base and J shed 1 base, with 5 bases lying between them. The V gene's germline CDR1 is SNHLY and CDR2 FYNNEI. The CDR3 has 14 residues. In DNA, the CDR3 is TGTGCCAGCAGTGAAGGGGTGAGCAATCAGCCCCAGCATTTT. Translation gives CASSEGVSNQPQHF. Looking up the rest from reference TRBV2 and TRBJ1-5 gives the full variable domain: EPEVTQTPSHQVTQMGQEVILRCVPISNHLYFYWYRQILGQKVEFLVSFYNNEISEKSEIFDDQFSVERPDGSNFTLKIRSTKLEDSAMYFCASSEGVSNQPQHFGDGTRLSIL.

The V call is TRBV7-9, the J call TRBJ1-1; the D is unclear. Germline values: CDR1 SEHNR, CDR2 FQNEAQ (reference sequence). V lost 8 bases and J 6 bases, leaving 13 bases between the germline ends. The CDR3 totals 12 residues. CDR3 coding DNA: TGTGCCAGCCGTACGGTCCCCCCTGAAGCTTTCTTT. Protein sequence: CASRTVPPEAFF. Full variable domain (remainder filled in from reference TRBV7-9 and TRBJ1-1): DTGVSQNPRHKITKRGQNVTFRCDPISEHNRLYWYRQTLGQGPEFLTYFQNEAQLEKSRLLSDRFSAERPKGSFSTLEIQRTEQGDSAMYLCASRTVPPEAFFGQGTRLTVV.

This sequence joins TRBV2 and TRBJ2-7; TRBD1 aligns across 8 bases. The germline gives CDR1 SNHLY, CDR2 FYNNEI. V was pared by 6 bases and J by 7 bases, with 11 bases of the junction left unmatched. The CDR3 covers 14 residues. Here the CDR3 reads CASRGTDRGWEQYF. CDR3 bases: TGTGCCAGCAGGGGGACTGACAGGGGCTGGGAGCAGTACTTC. The whole variable domain, remainder taken from reference TRBV2 and TRBJ2-7, is EPEVTQTPSHQVTQMGQEVILRCVPISNHLYFYWYRQILGQKVEFLVSFYNNEISEKSEIFDDQFSVERPDGSNFTLKIRSTKLEDSAMYFCASRGTDRGWEQYFGPGTRLTVT.

The genes are TRBV6-5 and TRBJ1-6; no reliable D call. The CDR3 has 14 amino acids. Trimming left V 4 bases short and J 5 bases short, with 9 bases between. CDR1 and CDR2 from the germline V gene are MNHEY and SVGAGI. The CDR3 sequence: CASSFQRNNSPLHF. As DNA, the CDR3 is TGTGCCAGCAGTTTTCAGAGGAATAATTCACCCCTCCACTTT.

The genes are TRBV5-5 and TRBJ1-1; a possible D gene is TRBD1 (5 bases). Germline assignment: CDR1 SGHKS and CDR2 YYEKEE (reference sequence). V was trimmed by 2 bases and J by 1 base, leaving 9 bases between them. This CDR3 has 14 amino acids. The CDR3 is CASSFDSRNTEAFF. DNA of the CDR3: TGTGCCAGCAGCTTTGACAGCCGGAACACTGAAGCTTTCTTT.

CDR3 residues: CASSSNSKGMGQFF. CDR3 nucleotides: TGTGCCAGCAGCTCCAACAGCAAAGGAATGGGGCAGTTCTTC. The J gene is TRBJ2-1, the V gene TRBV9, with unresolved D. Germline V gene data show CDR1 as SGDLS and CDR2 as YYNGEE. This CDR3 region has 14 residues. Trimming left V 4 bases short and J 12 bases short, with 20 bases between.

The CDR3 DNA reads TGTGCCAGCAGCGTAGAGGGGGAACCGGGTGGGGAGCAGTACTTC. Translated, it gives CASSVEGEPGGEQYF. The chain couples TRBV9 to TRBJ2-7; D might be TRBD1 (6 bases). Germline CDR1 is SGDLS and CDR2 is YYNGEE. V was cut by 0 bases and J by 7 bases, with 17 bases left in between. The CDR3 is 15 residues long.

Only one count was recorded for this clone. The chain recombines TRBV5-6 with TRBJ1-4; no definite D call. With 0 bases removed from V and 8 bases from J, the gap between germline ends came to 8 bases. This CDR3 is 13 amino acids long. CDR1 and CDR2 from the germline V gene are SGHDT and YYEEEE. Here the CDR3 reads CASSLGLGEKLFF. CDR3 sequence (DNA): TGTGCCAGCAGCTTGGGCTTAGGGGAAAAACTGTTTTTT. Looking up the rest from reference TRBV5-6 and TRBJ1-4 gives the full variable domain: DAGVTQSPTHLIKTRGQQVTLRCSPKSGHDTVSWYQQALGQGPQFIFQYYEEEERQRGNFPDRFSGHQFPNYSSELNVNALLLGDSALYLCASSLGLGEKLFFGSGTQLSVL.

The rearrangement joins TRBV29-1 to TRBJ2-1; 10 nucleotides match TRBD1. Losses at the gene ends were 6 bases for V and 14 bases for J; bases not matched to a gene: 16. Germline lookup yields CDR1 SQVTM and CDR2 ANQGSEA. The CDR3 runs to 14 residues. The CDR3 DNA reads TGCAGCGTCGTAATACCGGGACAGGGGAACTCTAAGTTCTTC. Its protein is CSVVIPGQGNSKFF.